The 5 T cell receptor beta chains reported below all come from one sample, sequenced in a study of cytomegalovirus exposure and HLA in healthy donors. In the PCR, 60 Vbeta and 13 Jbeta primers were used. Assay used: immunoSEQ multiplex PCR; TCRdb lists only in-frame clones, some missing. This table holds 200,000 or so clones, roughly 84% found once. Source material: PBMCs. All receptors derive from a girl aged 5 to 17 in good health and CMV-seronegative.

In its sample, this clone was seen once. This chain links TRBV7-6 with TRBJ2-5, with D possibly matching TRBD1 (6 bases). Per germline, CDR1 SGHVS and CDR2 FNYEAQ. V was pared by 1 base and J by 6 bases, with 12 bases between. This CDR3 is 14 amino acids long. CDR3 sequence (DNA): TGTGCCAGCAGCTTAGTTTGGGGGCACAAGACCCAGTACTTC. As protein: CASSLVWGHKTQYF. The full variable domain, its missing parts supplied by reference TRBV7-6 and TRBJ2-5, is GAGVSQSPRYKVTKRGQDVALRCDPISGHVSLYWYRQALGQGPEFLTYFNYEAQQDKSGLPNDRFSAERPEGSISTLTIQRTEQRDSAMYRCASSLVWGHKTQYFGPGTRLLVL.

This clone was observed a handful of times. The CDR3: CASSPNQGLGNQPQHF. The CDR3 DNA sequence: TGTGCCAGCTCACCGAATCAGGGACTAGGCAATCAGCCCCAGCATTTT. The chain has TRBV18 and TRBJ1-5; a possible D gene is TRBD1 (5 bases). Looked up from germline, CDR1 is KGHSH and CDR2 is LQKENI. The V end was cut by 3 bases, the J end by 2 bases, with 14 bases between. The CDR3 is made up of 16 amino acids. The variable domain in full, completed from reference TRBV18 and TRBJ1-5, reads NAGVMQNPRHLVRRRGQEARLRCSPMKGHSHVYWYRQLPEEGLKFMVYLQKENIIDESGMPKERFSAEFPKEGPSILRIQQVVRGDSAAYFCASSPNQGLGNQPQHFGDGTRLSIL.

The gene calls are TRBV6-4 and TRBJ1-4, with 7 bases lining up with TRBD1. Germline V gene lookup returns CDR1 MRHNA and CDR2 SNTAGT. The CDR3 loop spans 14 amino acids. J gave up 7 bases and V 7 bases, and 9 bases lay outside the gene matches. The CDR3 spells CASTPTGVGEKLFF. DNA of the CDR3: TGTGCCAGCACCCCCACAGGGGTTGGTGAAAAACTGTTTTTT.

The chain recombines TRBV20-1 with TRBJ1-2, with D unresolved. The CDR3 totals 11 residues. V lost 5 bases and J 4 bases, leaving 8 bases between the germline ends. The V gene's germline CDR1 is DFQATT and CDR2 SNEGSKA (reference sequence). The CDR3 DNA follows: TGCAGTGCTCAGATTTTCTATGGCTACACCTTC. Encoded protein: CSAQIFYGYTF.

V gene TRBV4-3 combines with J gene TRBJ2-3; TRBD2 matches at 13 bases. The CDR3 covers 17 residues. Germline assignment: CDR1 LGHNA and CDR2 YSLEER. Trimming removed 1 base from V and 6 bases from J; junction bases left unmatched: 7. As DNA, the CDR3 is TGCGCCAGCAGCCAAGGACTAGCGGGGGGTTTGAGGGATACGCAGTATTTT. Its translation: CASSQGLAGGLRDTQYF.